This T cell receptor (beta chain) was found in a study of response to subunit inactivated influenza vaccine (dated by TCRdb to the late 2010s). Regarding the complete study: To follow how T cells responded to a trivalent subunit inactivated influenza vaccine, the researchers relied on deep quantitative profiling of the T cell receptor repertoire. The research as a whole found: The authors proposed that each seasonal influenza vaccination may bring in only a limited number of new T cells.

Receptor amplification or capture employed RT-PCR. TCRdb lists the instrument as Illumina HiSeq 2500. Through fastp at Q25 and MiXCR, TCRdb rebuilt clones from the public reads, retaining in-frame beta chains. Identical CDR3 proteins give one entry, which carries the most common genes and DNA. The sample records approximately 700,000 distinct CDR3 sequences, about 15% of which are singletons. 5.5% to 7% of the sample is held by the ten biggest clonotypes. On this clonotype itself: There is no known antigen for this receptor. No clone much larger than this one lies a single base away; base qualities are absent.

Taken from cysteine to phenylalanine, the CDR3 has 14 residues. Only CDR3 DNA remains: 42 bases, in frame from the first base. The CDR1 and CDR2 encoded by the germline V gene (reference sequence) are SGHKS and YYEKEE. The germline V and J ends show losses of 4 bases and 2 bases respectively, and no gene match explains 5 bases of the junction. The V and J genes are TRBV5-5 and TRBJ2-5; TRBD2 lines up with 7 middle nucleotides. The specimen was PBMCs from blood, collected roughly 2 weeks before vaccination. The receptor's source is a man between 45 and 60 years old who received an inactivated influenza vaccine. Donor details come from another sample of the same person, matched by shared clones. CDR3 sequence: CASSRGDGQETQYF. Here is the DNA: TGTGCCAGCAGCCGGGGGGATGGACAAGAGACCCAGTACTTC.